Included here is one TCR beta chain sequence, with context. Its antigen is undetermined. TCRdb's table, derived via immunoSEQ multiplex PCR, lists solely in-frame clones and lacks some. The sample records some 190,000 clones, 70% to 90% being singletons. V was shortened by 5 bases and J by 5 bases, with 12 bases between the two germline ends. The CDR3 is 13 residues long. Germline CDR1 reads PRHDT; CDR2 reads FYEKMQ (reference sequence). The data were obtained in a study of Ad26.COV2.S vaccination and SARS-CoV-2 variants. Study-wide findings and caveats: Post-vaccination breadth of spike-specific CD8+ and CD4+ T cell responses was reportedly substantial.

The clonotype was recovered from a human donor who had recovered from COVID-19. The genes are TRBV13 and TRBJ1-1; a weak D match, TRBD1 (5 bases). Material: peripheral blood, obtained after recovery from COVID-19. In nucleotides, the CDR3 is TGTGCCAGCAGCCCCCCAGGGTTGACTGAAGCTTTCTTT. As protein: CASSPPGLTEAFF.